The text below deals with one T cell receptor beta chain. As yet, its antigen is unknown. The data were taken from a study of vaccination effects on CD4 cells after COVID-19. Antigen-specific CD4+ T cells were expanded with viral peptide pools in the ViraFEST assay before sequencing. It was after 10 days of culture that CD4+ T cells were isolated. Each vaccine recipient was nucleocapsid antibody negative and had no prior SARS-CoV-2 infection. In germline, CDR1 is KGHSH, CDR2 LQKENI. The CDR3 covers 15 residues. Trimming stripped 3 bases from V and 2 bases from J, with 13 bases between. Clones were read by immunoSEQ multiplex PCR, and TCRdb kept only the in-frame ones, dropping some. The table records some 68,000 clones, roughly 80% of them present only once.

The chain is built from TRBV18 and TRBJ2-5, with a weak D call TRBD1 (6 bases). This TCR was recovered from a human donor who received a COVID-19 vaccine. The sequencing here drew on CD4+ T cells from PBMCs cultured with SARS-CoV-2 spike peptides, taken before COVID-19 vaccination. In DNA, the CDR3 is TGTGCCAGCTCACCTCAACAGGGAAATCAAGAGACCCAGTACTTC. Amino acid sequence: CASSPQQGNQETQYF.